This TCR beta chain was found in a study of OX40 agonist ivuxolimab in advanced cancers. Germline values: CDR1 SGDLS, CDR2 YYNGEE. V was clipped by 0 bases and J by 3 bases; unmatched bases: 2. The CDR3 contains 15 residues. Produced via immunoSEQ multiplex PCR; TCRdb's table is partial and in-frame only. This table holds some 80,000 clones, roughly 84% found once. V gene TRBV9 combines with J gene TRBJ2-7; TRBD2 agrees at 11 bases. This receptor was obtained from an adult with an advanced solid tumor such as melanoma, head and neck, liver or kidney cancer. The source was CD4+ or CD8+ T cells sorted from blood, collected in a trial of the OX40 agonist ivuxolimab. The CDR3 DNA sequence: TGTGCCAGCAGCGTAGCCGGGACTAGCGGCTACGAGCAGTACTTC. Translated, it gives CASSVAGTSGYEQYF.